This TCR beta chain was obtained from a study of lymphopenia after photon versus proton radiotherapy. Trimming took 4 bases from V and 0 from J, leaving 9 bases between them. Per germline, CDR1 SQVTM and CDR2 ANQGSEA. The CDR3 spans 13 residues. Concerning this clone: Its antigen is not known.

The method was immunoSEQ multiplex PCR; TCRdb's version includes in-frame clones alone and lacks a portion of them. Of under 80,000 clones listed, 70% to 90% are singletons. Study results and limitations: Post-nadir TCR diversity decline inversely tracked overall survival among those who died. Relative stability marked proton patients; photon patients lost diversity and naive cells. Better survival with proton therapy was suggested as possible, not demonstrated. Oligoclonal CD8+ Temra expansion after nadir drove photon patients' diversity drop.

The rearrangement links TRBV29-1 to TRBJ1-2; TRBD1 might be the D (5 bases). The sequences come from peripheral blood, collected from a patient treated with photon-based radiotherapy. The TCR originated in a man aged 40-50 years with gastric cancer. The CDR3, as DNA: TGCAGCGTTGGGGGGTCCCCTAACTATGGCTACACCTTC. It codes for CSVGGSPNYGYTF.